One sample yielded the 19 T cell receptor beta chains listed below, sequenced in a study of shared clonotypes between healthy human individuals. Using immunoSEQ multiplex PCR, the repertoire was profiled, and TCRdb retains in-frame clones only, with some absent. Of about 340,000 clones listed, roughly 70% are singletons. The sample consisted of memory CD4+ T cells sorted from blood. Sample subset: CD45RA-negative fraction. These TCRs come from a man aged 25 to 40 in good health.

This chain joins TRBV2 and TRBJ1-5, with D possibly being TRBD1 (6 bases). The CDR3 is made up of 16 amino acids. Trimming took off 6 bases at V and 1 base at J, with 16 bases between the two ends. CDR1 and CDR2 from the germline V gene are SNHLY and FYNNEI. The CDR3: CASSPVVRGSNQPQHF. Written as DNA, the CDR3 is TGTGCCAGCAGCCCAGTGGTCAGGGGCAGCAATCAGCCCCAGCATTTT.

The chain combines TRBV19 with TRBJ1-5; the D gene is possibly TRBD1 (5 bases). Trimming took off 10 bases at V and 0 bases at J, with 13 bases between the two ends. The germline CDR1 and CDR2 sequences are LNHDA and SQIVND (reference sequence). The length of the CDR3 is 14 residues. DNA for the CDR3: TGTGCCACTACTCGGGGACTTAGCAATCAGCCCCAGCATTTT. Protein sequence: CATTRGLSNQPQHF.

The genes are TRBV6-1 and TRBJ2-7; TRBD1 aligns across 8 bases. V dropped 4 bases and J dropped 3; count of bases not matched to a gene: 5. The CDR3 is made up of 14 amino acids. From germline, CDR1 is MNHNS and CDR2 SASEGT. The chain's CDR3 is CASSAGGIFYEQYF. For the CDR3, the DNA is TGTGCCAGCAGTGCAGGGGGCATTTTCTACGAGCAGTACTTC.

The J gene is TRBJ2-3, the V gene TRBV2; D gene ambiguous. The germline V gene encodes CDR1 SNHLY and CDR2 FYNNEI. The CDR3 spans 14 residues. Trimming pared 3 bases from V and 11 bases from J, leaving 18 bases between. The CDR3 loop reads CASSERLDVKLQYF. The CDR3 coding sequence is TGTGCCAGCAGTGAGAGGCTGGATGTCAAATTGCAGTATTTT.

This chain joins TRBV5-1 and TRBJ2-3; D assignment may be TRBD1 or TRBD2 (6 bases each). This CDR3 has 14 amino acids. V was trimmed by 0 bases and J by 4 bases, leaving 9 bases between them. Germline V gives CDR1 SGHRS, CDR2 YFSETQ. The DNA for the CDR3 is TGCGCCAGCAGCTTGGTAGGGGGGTCAGATACGCAGTATTTT. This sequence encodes CASSLVGGSDTQYF.

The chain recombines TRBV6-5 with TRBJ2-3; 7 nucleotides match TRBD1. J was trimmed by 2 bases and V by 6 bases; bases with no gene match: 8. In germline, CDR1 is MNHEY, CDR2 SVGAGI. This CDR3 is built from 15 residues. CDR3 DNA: TGTGCCAGCAGCCCGAGACAGGGCCACACAGATACGCAGTATTTT. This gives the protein CASSPRQGHTDTQYF.

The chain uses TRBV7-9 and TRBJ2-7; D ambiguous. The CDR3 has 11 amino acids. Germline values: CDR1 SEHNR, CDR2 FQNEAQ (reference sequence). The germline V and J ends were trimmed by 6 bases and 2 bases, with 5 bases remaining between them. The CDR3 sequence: CASSGPYEQYF. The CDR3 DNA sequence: TGTGCCAGCAGTGGGCCCTACGAGCAGTACTTC.

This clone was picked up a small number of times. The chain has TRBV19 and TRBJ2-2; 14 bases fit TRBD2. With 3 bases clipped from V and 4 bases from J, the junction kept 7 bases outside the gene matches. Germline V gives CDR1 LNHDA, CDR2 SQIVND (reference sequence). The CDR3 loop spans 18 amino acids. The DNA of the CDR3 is TGTGCCAGTAGTATCGGGGGACTAGCGGGAGTAGGCACCGGGGAGCTGTTTTTT. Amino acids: CASSIGGLAGVGTGELFF.

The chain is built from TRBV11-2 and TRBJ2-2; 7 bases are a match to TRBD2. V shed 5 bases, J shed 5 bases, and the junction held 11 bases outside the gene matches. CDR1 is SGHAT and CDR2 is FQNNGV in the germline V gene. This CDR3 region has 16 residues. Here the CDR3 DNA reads TGTGCCAGCAGCCCGATCTCGGGAGGTCGAACCGGGGAGCTGTTTTTT. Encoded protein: CASSPISGGRTGELFF.

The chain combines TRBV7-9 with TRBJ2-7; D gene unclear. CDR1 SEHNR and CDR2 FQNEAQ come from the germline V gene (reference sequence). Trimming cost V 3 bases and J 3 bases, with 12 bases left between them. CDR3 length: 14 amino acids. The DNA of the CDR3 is TGTGCCAGCAGCTTGGTGGGTCAGATCTACGAGCAGTACTTC. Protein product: CASSLVGQIYEQYF.

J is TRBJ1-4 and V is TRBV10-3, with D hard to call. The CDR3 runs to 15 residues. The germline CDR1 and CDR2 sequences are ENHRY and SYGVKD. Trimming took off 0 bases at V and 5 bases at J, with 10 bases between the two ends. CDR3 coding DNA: TGTGCCATCAGTGAGTCGGGGATGATCAATGAAAAACTGTTTTTT. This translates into CAISESGMINEKLFF.

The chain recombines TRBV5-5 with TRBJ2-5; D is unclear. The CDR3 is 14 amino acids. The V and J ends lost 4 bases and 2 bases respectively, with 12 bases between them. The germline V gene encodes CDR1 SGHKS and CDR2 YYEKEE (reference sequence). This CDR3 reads CASSRTDFQETQYF. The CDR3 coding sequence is TGTGCCAGCAGCCGCACAGATTTTCAAGAGACCCAGTACTTC.

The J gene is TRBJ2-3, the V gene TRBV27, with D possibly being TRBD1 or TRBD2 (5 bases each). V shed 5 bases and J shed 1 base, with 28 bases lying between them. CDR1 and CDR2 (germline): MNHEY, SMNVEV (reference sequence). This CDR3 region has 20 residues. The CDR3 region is CASSHPARTWGVGGTDTQYF. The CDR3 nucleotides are TGTGCCAGCAGTCACCCCGCCCGGACTTGGGGAGTGGGGGGCACAGATACGCAGTATTTT.

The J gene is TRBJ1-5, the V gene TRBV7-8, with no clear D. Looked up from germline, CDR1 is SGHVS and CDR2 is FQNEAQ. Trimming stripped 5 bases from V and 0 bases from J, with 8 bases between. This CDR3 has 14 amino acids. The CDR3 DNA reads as TGTGCCAGCAGCCTAACAGATAGCAATCAGCCCCAGCATTTT. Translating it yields CASSLTDSNQPQHF.

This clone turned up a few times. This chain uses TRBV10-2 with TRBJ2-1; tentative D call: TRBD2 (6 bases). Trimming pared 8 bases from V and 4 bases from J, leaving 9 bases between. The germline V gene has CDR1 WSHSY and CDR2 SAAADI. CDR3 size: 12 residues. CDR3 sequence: CASAGPYNEQFF. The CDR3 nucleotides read TGCGCCAGCGCGGGACCGTACAATGAGCAGTTCTTC.

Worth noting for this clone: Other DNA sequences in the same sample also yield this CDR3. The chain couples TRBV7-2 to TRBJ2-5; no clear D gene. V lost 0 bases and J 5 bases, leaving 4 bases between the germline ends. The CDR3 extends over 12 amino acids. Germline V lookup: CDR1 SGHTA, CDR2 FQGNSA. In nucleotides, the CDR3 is TGTGCCAGCAGCTTAGCGGGGGAGACCCAGTACTTC. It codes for CASSLAGETQYF.

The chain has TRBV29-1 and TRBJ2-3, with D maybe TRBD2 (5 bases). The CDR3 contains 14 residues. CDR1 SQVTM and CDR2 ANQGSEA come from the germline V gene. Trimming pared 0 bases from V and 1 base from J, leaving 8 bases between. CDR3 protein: CSVEDGMGTDTQYF. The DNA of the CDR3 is TGCAGCGTTGAAGACGGGATGGGCACAGATACGCAGTATTTT.

DNA of the CDR3: TGTGCCAGCAGCTTAGACAGGCAGGTGGGGACCCAGTACTTC. This translates into CASSLDRQVGTQYF. The chain carries TRBV11-2 and TRBJ2-5, with no clear D. Germline CDR1 reads SGHAT; CDR2 reads FQNNGV. This CDR3 region has 14 residues. The V gene lost 0 bases and the J gene lost 7 bases, with 12 bases spanning the gap. Based on the CDR3 plus reference TRBV11-2 and TRBJ2-5, the full variable domain is EAGVAQSPRYKIIEKRQSVAFWCNPISGHATLYWYQQILGQGPKLLIQFQNNGVVDDSQLPKDRFSAERLKGVDSTLKIQPAKLEDSAVYLCASSLDRQVGTQYFGPGTRLLVL.

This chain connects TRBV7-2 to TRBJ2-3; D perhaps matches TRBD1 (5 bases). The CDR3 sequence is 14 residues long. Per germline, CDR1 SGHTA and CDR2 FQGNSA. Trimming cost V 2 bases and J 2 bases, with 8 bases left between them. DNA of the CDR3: TGTGCCAGCAGCTTACAGGGAAACACAGATACGCAGTATTTT. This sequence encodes CASSLQGNTDTQYF.